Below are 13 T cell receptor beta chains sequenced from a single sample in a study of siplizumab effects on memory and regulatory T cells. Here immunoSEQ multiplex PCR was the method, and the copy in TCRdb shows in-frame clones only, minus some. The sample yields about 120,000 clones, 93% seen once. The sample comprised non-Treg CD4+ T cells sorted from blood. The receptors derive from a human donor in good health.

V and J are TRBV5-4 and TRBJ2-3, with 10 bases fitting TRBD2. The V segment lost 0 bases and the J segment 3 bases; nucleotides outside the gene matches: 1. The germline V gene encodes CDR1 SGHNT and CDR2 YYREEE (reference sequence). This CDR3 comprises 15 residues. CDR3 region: CASSLGLAGTDTQYF. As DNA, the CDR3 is TGTGCCAGCAGCTTGGGACTAGCGGGTACAGATACGCAGTATTTT.

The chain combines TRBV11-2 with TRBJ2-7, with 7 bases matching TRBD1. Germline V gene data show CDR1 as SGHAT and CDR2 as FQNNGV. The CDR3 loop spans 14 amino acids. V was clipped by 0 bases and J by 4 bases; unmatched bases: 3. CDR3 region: CASSLETGNYEQYF. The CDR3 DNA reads TGTGCCAGCAGCTTAGAGACAGGGAATTACGAGCAGTACTTC.

CDR3 in amino acids: CAITDVGGPTEAFF. In DNA, the CDR3 is TGTGCCATCACCGACGTGGGGGGCCCCACTGAAGCTTTCTTT. The chain is built from TRBV10-3 and TRBJ1-1; TRBD1 is a possible D gene (6 bases). The germline V gene has CDR1 ENHRY and CDR2 SYGVKD. The V end was cut by 7 bases, the J end by 4 bases, with 16 bases between. This CDR3 is built from 14 residues.

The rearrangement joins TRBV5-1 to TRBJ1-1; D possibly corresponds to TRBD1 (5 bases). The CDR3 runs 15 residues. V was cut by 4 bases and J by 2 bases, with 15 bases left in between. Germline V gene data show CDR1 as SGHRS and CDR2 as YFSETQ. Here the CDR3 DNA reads TGCGCCAGCAGCCAAGCCGGGGACCGAAACACTGAAGCTTTCTTT. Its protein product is CASSQAGDRNTEAFF.

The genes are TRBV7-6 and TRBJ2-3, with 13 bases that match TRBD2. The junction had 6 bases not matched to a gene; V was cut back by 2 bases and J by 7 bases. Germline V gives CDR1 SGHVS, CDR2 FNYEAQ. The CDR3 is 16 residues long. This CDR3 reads CASSLWTSGGSNTQYF. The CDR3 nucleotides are TGTGCCAGCAGCTTATGGACTAGCGGGGGATCGAATACGCAGTATTTT. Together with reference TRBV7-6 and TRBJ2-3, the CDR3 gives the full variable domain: GAGVSQSPRYKVTKRGQDVALRCDPISGHVSLYWYRQALGQGPEFLTYFNYEAQQDKSGLPNDRFSAERPEGSISTLTIQRTEQRDSAMYRCASSLWTSGGSNTQYFGPGTRLTVL.

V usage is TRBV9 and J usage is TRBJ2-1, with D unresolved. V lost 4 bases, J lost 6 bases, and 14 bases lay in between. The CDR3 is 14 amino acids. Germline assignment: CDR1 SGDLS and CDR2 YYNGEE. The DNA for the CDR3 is TGTGCCAGCAGCCCCCTTGGTAGCAGCAATGAGCAGTTCTTC. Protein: CASSPLGSSNEQFF. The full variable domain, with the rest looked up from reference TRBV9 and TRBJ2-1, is DSGVTQTPKHLITATGQRVTLRCSPRSGDLSVYWYQQSLDQGLQFLIQYYNGEERAKGNILERFSAQQFPDLHSELNLSSLELGDSALYFCASSPLGSSNEQFFGPGTRLTVL.

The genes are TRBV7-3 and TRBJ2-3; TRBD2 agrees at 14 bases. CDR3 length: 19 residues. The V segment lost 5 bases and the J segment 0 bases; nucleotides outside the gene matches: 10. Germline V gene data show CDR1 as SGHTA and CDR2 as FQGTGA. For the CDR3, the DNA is TGTGCCAGCAGCCTCGGGACTAGCGGGGGTCCTTTTAGCACAGATACGCAGTATTTT. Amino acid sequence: CASSLGTSGGPFSTDTQYF. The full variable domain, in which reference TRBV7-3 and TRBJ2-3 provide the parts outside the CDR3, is GAGVSQTPSNKVTEKGKYVELRCDPISGHTALYWYRQSLGQGPEFLIYFQGTGAADDSGLPNDRFFAVRPEGSVSTLKIQRTERGDSAVYLCASSLGTSGGPFSTDTQYFGPGTRLTVL.

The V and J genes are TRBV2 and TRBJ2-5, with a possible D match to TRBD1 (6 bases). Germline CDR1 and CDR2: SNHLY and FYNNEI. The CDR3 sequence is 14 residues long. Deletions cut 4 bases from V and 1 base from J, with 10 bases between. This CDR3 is CASSARTAQETQYF. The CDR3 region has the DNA TGTGCCAGCAGTGCCCGGACAGCCCAAGAGACCCAGTACTTC.

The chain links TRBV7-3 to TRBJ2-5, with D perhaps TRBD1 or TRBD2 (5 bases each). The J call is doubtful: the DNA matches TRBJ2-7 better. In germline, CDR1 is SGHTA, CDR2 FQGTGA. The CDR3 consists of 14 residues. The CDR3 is CASSSPARGTEQYF. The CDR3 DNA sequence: TGTGCCAGCAGCTCCCCGGCTAGAGGGACCGAGCAGTACTTC.

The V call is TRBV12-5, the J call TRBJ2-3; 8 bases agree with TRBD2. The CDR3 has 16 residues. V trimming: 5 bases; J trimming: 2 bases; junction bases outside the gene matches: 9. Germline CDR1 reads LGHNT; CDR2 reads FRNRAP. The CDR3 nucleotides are TGTGCTAGTGGTGACGAGCGGGGGTGGTCCACAGATACGCAGTATTTT. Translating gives CASGDERGWSTDTQYF.

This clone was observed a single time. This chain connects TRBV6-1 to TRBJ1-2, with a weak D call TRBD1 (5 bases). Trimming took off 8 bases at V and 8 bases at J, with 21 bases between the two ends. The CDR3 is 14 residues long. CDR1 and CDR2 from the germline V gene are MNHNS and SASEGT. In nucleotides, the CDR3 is TGTGCCAGCGGGCAATCGGGGGGTCGGATCGGCTACACCTTC. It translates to CASGQSGGRIGYTF.

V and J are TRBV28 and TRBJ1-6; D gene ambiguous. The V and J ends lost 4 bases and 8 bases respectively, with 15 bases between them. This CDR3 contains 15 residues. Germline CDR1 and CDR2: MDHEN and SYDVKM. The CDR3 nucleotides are TGTGCCAGCAGTTCCCATTCGGCGAGTTATTCACCCCTCCACTTT. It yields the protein CASSSHSASYSPLHF.

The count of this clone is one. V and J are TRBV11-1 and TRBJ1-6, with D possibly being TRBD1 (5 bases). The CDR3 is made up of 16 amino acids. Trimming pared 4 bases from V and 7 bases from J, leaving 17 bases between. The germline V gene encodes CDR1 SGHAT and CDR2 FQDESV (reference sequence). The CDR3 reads CASSSTLGRTNSPLHF. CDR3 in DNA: TGTGCCAGCAGCTCGACCCTAGGACGGACAAATTCACCCCTCCACTTT.